This entry lists 10 T cell receptor beta chains sequenced from one sample in a study of blood T cell repertoires in COVID-19 (dated by TCRdb to the early 2020s). Preparation of the library involved the immunoSEQ multiplex PCR assay. TCRdb re-hosts the immuneACCESS table, in-frame sequences only. Its copies lack some clones; in the studies checked, an unresolved V gene accounts for under half of them, and the cause for the rest is not known. The sample data list over 150,000 clones, and roughly 80% of these were observed just once. Roughly 1.9% of the sample belongs to the ten largest clones. Sequencing input: peripheral blood. These receptors all come from a woman of 80 years or more with acute or convalescent COVID-19.

The rearrangement uses TRBV19 and TRBJ1-1, with TRBD1 as a possible D gene (6 bases). V was pared by 5 bases and J by 1 base, with 11 bases between. Germline assignment: CDR1 LNHDA and CDR2 SQIVND (reference sequence). The CDR3 is 14 amino acids. The CDR3 DNA reads as TGTGCCAGTAGTGTCCAGACAGGGAACACTGAAGCTTTCTTT. Amino acid sequence: CASSVQTGNTEAFF. Using reference TRBV19 and TRBJ1-1 for the parts outside the CDR3, the full variable domain is DGGITQSPKYLFRKEGQNVTLSCEQNLNHDAMYWYRQDPGQGLRLIYYSQIVNDFQKGDIAEGYSVSREKKESFPLTVTSAQKNPTAFYLCASSVQTGNTEAFFGQGTRLTVV.

V usage is TRBV7-9 and J usage is TRBJ2-3; D is undetermined. With 5 bases removed from V and 5 bases from J, the gap between germline ends came to 8 bases. This CDR3 is built from 12 residues. The germline V gene has CDR1 SEHNR and CDR2 FQNEAQ (reference sequence). The CDR3 nucleotides read TGTGCCAGCAGCAACAGTAAAGATACGCAGTATTTT. Translation: CASSNSKDTQYF.

V and J are TRBV6-2 or TRBV6-3 and TRBJ2-1; tentatively, D is TRBD1 (6 bases). CDR1 and CDR2 from the germline V gene are MNHEY and SVGEGT. The CDR3 totals 12 residues. V gave up 2 bases and J gave up 8 bases, with 7 bases separating them. This chain's CDR3 is CASSYGGHEQFF. CDR3 DNA sequence: TGTGCCAGCAGTTACGGGGGCCATGAGCAGTTCTTC.

The chain links TRBV5-6 to TRBJ2-7; 11 positions match TRBD1. Germline V gives CDR1 SGHDT, CDR2 YYEEEE. V was clipped by 4 bases and J by 9 bases; unmatched bases: 15. The CDR3 runs 16 residues. This chain's CDR3 is CASSLQHRDRGLRQYF. The CDR3 region has the DNA TGTGCCAGCAGCCTACAACACCGGGACAGGGGGTTGAGGCAGTACTTC.

V usage is TRBV3-1 (or the pseudogene TRBV3-2) and J usage is TRBJ1-5; maybe TRBD1 (6 bases). V gave up 0 bases and J gave up 5 bases, with 11 bases separating them. Germline loops: CDR1 LGHDT, CDR2 YNNKEL (reference sequence). The CDR3 length is 15 residues. CDR3 bases: TGTGCCAGCAGCCAAGATACAGGGTTTTATCAGCCCCAGCATTTT. As protein: CASSQDTGFYQPQHF.

The CDR3 DNA follows: TGTGCCAGCAGCTTAGCGATCGGGGGGACAGGGGCAGAGACCCAGTACTTC. This encodes CASSLAIGGTGAETQYF. The V gene is TRBV7-6, the J gene TRBJ2-5; 10 nucleotides agree with TRBD1. There are 17 residues in the CDR3. Germline CDR1 reads SGHVS; CDR2 reads FNYEAQ. Trimming at V came to 0 bases and at J to 4 bases, leaving 8 bases not matched to a gene.

V usage is TRBV19 and J usage is TRBJ2-2; possible D gene TRBD1, 6 bases. CDR1 is LNHDA, CDR2 SQIVND, per germline (reference sequence). V was clipped by 3 bases and J by 4 bases, with 9 bases between them. The CDR3 length is 14 residues. CDR3 nucleotides: TGTGCCAGTAGTATCACAGGGACCACCGGGGAGCTGTTTTTT. Encoded protein: CASSITGTTGELFF.

The chain is built from TRBV4-3 and TRBJ1-1; TRBD1 aligns across 8 bases. Trimming at V came to 4 bases and at J to 1 base, leaving 2 bases not matched to a gene. Per germline, CDR1 LGHNA and CDR2 YSLEER. The CDR3 length is 14 residues. The CDR3 reads CASSPGGSNTEAFF. CDR3 sequence (DNA): TGCGCCAGCAGCCCAGGGGGCTCGAACACTGAAGCTTTCTTT.

The rearrangement links TRBV9 to TRBJ2-1, with 8 bases matching TRBD2. Looked up from germline, CDR1 is SGDLS and CDR2 is YYNGEE. Unmatched junction bases numbered 10, after V lost 0 bases and J lost 2 bases. The CDR3 runs 18 residues. This CDR3 reads CASSVGEGRGVAYNEQFF. The DNA of the CDR3 is TGTGCCAGCAGCGTAGGAGAGGGGCGGGGGGTCGCCTACAATGAGCAGTTCTTC.

The chain's CDR3 is CASREGGEYTGNTIYF. In DNA form, the CDR3 reads TGTGCCAGCAGAGAGGGGGGGGAGTACACTGGAAACACCATATATTTT. The chain carries TRBV28 and TRBJ1-3; D perhaps matches TRBD1 (6 bases). The CDR3 is 16 amino acids. Deletions cut 6 bases from V and 2 bases from J, with 17 bases between. The V gene's germline CDR1 is MDHEN and CDR2 SYDVKM.